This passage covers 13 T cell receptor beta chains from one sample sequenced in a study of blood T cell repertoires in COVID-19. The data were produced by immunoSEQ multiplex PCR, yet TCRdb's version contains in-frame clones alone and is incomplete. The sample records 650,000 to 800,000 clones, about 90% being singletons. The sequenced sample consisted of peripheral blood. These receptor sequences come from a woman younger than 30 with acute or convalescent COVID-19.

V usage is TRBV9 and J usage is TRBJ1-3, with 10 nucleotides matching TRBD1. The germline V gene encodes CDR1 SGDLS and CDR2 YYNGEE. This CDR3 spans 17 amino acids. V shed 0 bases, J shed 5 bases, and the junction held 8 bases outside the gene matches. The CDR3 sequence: CASSVGPDRGRRNTIYF. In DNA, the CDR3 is TGTGCCAGCAGCGTAGGCCCAGACAGGGGGCGAAGAAACACCATATATTTT.

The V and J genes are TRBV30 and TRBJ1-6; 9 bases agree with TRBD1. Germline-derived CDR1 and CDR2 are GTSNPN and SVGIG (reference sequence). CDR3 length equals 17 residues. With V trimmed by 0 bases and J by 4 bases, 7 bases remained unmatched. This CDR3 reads CAWSVDRGIHYNSPLHF. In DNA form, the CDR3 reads TGTGCCTGGAGTGTAGACAGGGGGATCCATTATAATTCACCCCTCCACTTT. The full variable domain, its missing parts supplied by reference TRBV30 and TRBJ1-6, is SQTIHQWPATLVQPVGSPLSLECTVEGTSNPNLYWYRQAAGRGLQLLFYSVGIGQISSEVPQNLSASRPQDRQFILSSKKLLLSDSGFYLCAWSVDRGIHYNSPLHFGNGTRLTVT.

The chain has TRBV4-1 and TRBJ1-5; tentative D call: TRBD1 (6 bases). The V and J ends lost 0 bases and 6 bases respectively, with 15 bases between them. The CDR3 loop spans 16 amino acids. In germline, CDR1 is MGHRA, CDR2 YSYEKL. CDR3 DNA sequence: TGCGCCAGCAGCCAAGATGGCAGGGGTCTGGGTCAGCCCCAGCATTTT. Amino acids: CASSQDGRGLGQPQHF.

The CDR3 bases are TGTGCCAGTAGTATATTTCGGGGACAGACCTACTATGGCTACACCTTC. Encoded protein: CASSIFRGQTYYGYTF. V is TRBV19 and J is TRBJ1-2; 7 nucleotides align to TRBD1. V lost 2 bases and J lost 3; bases outside the gene matches: 9. Looked up from germline, CDR1 is LNHDA and CDR2 is SQIVND (reference sequence). The CDR3 loop spans 16 amino acids.

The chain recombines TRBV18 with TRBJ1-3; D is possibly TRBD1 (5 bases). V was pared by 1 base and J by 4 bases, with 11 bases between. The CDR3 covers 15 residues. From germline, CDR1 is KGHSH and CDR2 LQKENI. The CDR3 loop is CASSPLAGKGNTIYF. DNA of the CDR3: TGTGCCAGCTCACCACTGGCAGGGAAGGGAAACACCATATATTTT.

CDR3 nucleotide sequence: TGTGCCAGCAGCTCCTGGACAGGGACGACATACTTC. Its translation: CASSSWTGTTYF. The rearrangement links TRBV7-9 to TRBJ2-4, with 8 bases identical to TRBD1. The germline CDR1 and CDR2 sequences are SEHNR and FQNEAQ (reference sequence). The CDR3 runs 12 residues. The trim removed 4 bases at V and 16 bases at J, leaving 9 bases unmatched.

The CDR3 DNA follows: TGTGCCAGCAGTGATGGCGGGGGGGCAAGCGAGCAGTTCTTC. This translates into CASSDGGGASEQFF. V gene TRBV6-4 combines with J gene TRBJ2-1; 9 nucleotides match TRBD2. Germline-derived CDR1 and CDR2 are MRHNA and SNTAGT. V was pared by 3 bases and J by 10 bases, with 7 bases of the junction left unmatched. This CDR3 is built from 14 residues.

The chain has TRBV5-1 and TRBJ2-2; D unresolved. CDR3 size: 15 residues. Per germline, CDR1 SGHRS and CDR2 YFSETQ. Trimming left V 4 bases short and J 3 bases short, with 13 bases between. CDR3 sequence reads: CASSGNRFDTGELFF. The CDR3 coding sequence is TGCGCCAGCAGCGGAAACAGATTTGACACCGGGGAGCTGTTTTTT.

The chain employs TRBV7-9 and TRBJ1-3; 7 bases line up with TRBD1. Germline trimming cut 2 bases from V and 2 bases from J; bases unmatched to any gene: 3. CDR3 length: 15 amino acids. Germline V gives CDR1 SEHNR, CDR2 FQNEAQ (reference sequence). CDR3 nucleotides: TGTGCCAGCAGCTTAAGGCAGGGGGCTGGAAACACCATATATTTT. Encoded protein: CASSLRQGAGNTIYF. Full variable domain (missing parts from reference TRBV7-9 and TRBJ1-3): DTGVSQNPRHKITKRGQNVTFRCDPISEHNRLYWYRQTLGQGPEFLTYFQNEAQLEKSRLLSDRFSAERPKGSFSTLEIQRTEQGDSAMYLCASSLRQGAGNTIYFGEGSWLTVV.

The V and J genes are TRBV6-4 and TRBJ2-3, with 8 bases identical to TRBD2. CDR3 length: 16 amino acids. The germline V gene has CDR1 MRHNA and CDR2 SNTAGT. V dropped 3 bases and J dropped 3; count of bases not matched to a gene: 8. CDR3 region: CASSEGGGPATDTQYF. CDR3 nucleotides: TGTGCCAGCAGTGAGGGCGGGGGGCCGGCGACAGATACGCAGTATTTT.

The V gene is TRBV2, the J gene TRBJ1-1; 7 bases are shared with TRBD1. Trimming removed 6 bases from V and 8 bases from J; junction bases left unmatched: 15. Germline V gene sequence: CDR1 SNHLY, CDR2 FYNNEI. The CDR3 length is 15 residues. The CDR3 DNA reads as TGTGCCAGCAGCGCCCCCTTCAGGGGGAACCACGAAGCTTTCTTT. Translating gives CASSAPFRGNHEAFF.

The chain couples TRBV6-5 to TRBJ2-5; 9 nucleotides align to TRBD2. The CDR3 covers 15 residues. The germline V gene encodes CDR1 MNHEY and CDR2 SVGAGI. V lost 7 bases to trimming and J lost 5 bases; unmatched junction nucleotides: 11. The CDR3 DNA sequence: TGTGCCAGCACACACCGGGGACTAGCTCGGGAGACCCAGTACTTC. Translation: CASTHRGLARETQYF.

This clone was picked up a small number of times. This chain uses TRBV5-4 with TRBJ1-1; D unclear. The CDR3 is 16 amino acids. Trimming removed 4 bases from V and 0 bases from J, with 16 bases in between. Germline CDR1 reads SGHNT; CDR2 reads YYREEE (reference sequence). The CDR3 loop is CASSPGEGVMNTEAFF. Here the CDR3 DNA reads TGTGCCAGCAGCCCGGGTGAGGGAGTTATGAACACTGAAGCTTTCTTT. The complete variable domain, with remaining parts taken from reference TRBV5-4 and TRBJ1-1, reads ETGVTQSPTHLIKTRGQQVTLRCSSQSGHNTVSWYQQALGQGPQFIFQYYREEENGRGNFPPRFSGLQFPNYSSELNVNALELDDSALYLCASSPGEGVMNTEAFFGQGTRLTVV.